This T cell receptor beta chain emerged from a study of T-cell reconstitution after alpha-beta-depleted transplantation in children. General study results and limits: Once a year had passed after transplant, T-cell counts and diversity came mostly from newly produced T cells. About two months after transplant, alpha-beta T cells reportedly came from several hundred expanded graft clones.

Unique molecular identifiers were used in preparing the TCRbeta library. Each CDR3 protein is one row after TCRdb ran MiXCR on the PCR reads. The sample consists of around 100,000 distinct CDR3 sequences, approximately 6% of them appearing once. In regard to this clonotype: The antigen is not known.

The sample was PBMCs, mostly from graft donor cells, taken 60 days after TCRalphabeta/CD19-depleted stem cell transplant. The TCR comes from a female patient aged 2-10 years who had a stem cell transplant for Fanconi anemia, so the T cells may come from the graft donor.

This chain's CDR3 is CASSPSGGADIPQYF. DNA for the CDR3: TGTGCCAGCAGCCCTAGCGGGGGGGCCGACATACCGCAGTATTTT. The chain couples TRBV7-2 to TRBJ2-3; 12 nucleotides agree with TRBD2. V shed 5 bases and J 10 bases; nucleotides not matched to a gene: 10. Looked up from germline, CDR1 is SGHTA and CDR2 is FQGNSA. There are 15 residues in the CDR3.